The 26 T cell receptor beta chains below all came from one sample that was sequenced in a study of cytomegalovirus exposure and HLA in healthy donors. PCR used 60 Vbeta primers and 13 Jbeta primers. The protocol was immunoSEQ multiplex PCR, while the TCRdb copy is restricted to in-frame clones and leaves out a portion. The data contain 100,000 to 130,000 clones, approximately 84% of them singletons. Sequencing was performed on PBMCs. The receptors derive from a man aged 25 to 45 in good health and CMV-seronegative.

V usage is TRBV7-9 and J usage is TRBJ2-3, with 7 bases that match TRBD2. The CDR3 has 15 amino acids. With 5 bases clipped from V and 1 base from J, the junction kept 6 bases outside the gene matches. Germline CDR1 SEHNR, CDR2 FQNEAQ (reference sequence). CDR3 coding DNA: TGTGCCAGCAGCCTCCGGGAGGCCGGCACAGATACGCAGTATTTT. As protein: CASSLREAGTDTQYF.

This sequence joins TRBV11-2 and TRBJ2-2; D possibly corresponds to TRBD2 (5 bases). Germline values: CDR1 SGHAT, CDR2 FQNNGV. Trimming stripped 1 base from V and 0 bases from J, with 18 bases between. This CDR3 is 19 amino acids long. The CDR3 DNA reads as TGTGCCAGCAGCTTAGGGCAGCGGACTTCAAACGCGAACACCGGGGAGCTGTTTTTT. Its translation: CASSLGQRTSNANTGELFF.

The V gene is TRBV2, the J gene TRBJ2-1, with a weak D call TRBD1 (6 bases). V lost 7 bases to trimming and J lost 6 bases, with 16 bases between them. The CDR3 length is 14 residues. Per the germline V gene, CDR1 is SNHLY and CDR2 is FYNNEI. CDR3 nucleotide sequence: TGTGCCAGCATACAGGGTAACCTCGCCAATGAGCAGTTCTTC. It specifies CASIQGNLANEQFF.

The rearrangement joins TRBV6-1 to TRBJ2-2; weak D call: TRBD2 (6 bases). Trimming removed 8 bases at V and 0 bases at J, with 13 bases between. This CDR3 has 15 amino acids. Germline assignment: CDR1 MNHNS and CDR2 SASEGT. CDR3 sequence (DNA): TGTGCCAGCGGGGCGGGGCGGGCGAACACCGGGGAGCTGTTTTTT. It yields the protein CASGAGRANTGELFF.

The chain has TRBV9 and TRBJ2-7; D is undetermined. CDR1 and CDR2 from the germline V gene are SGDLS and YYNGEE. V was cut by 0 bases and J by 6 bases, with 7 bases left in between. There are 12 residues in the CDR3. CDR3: CASSVEQSEQYF. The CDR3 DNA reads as TGTGCCAGCAGCGTAGAACAGTCCGAGCAGTACTTC.

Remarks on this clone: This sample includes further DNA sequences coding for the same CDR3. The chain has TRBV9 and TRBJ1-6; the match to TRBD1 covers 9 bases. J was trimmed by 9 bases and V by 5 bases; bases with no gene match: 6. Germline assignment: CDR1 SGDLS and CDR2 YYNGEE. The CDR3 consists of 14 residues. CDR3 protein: CASSDRGGGSPLHF. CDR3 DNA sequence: TGTGCCAGCAGTGACAGGGGGGGTGGTTCACCCCTCCACTTT.

Here the CDR3 reads CSARSGTSGRRNEQFF. In nucleotides, the CDR3 is TGCAGCGCCAGATCCGGGACTAGCGGGAGAAGAAATGAGCAGTTCTTC. The rearrangement joins TRBV29-1 to TRBJ2-1; 14 bases are shared with TRBD2. CDR3 length equals 16 residues. Germline-derived CDR1 and CDR2 are SQVTM and ANQGSEA. Unmatched junction bases numbered 12, after V lost 7 bases and J lost 7 bases.

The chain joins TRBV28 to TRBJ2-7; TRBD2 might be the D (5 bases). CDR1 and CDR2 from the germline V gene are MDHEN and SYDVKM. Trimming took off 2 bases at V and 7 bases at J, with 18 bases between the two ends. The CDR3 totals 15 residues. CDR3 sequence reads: CASSLSKRASGEQYF. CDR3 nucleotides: TGTGCCAGCAGTTTAAGTAAAAGGGCTTCGGGGGAGCAGTACTTC.

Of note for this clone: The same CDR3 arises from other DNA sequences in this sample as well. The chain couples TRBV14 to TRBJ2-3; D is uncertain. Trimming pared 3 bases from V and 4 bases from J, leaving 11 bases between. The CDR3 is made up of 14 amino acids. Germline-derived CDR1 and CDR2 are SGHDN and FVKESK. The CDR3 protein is CASSHVRQADTQYF. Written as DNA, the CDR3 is TGTGCCAGCAGCCACGTAAGGCAGGCAGATACGCAGTATTTT.

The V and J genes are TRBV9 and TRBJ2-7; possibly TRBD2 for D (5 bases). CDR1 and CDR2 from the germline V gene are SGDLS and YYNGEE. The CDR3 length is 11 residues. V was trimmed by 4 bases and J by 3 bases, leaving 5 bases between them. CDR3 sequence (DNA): TGTGCCAGCAGCCGGGACTACGAGCAGTACTTC. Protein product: CASSRDYEQYF.

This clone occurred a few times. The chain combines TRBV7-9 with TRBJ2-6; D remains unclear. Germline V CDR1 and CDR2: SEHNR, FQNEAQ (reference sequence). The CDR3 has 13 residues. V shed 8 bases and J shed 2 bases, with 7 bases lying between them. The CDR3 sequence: CASSIPGANVLTF. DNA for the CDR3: TGTGCCAGCTCTATACCTGGGGCCAACGTCCTGACTTTC.

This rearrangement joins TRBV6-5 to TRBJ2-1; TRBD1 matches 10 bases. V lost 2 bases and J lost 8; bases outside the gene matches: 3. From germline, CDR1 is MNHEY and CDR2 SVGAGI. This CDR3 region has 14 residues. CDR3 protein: CASSYGTGEHEQFF. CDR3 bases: TGTGCCAGCAGTTACGGGACAGGGGAGCATGAGCAGTTCTTC.

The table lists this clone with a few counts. The CDR3 DNA reads TGTGCCAGCAGCTTCGGCGGGACCTACAATGAGCAGTTCTTC. This translates into CASSFGGTYNEQFF. The chain has TRBV5-6 and TRBJ2-1; a weak D match, TRBD2 (6 bases). V lost 2 bases and J 2 bases, leaving 8 bases between the germline ends. The length of the CDR3 is 14 residues. Germline V CDR1 and CDR2: SGHDT, YYEEEE.

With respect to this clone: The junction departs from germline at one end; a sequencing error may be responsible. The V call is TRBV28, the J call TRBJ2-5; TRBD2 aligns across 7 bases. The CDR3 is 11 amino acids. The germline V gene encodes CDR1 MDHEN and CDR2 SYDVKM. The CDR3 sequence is CASGLAASPNF. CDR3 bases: TGTGCCAGCGGTCTAGCGGCATCACCTAACTTC.

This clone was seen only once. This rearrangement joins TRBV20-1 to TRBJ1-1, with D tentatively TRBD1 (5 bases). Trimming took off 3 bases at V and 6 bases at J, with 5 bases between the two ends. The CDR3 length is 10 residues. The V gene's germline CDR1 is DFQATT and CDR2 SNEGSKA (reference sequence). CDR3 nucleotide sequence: TGCAGTGCTAGGACAGCTGAAGCTTTCTTT. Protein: CSARTAEAFF.

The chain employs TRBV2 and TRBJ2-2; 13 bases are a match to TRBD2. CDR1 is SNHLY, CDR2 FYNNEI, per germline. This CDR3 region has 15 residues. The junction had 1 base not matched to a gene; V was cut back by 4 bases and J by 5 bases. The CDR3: CASSGTSGGTGELFF. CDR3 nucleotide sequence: TGTGCCAGCAGTGGGACTAGCGGGGGTACCGGGGAGCTGTTTTTT.

The CDR3, as DNA: TGCGCCAGCAGCCTGACAGGGATCAACGAGCAGTACTTC. Translation gives CASSLTGINEQYF. V is TRBV5-1 and J is TRBJ2-7, with 7 nucleotides matching TRBD1. This CDR3 has 13 residues. The V gene end was trimmed by 4 bases and the J gene end by 5 bases; junction bases not matched to a gene: 6. The germline CDR1 and CDR2 sequences are SGHRS and YFSETQ.

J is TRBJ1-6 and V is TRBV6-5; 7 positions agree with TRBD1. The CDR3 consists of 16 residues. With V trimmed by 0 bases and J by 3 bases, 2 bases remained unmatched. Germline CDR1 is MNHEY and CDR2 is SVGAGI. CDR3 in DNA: TGTGCCAGCAGTTACTCGGCAGGGGGCTATAATTCACCCCTCCACTTT. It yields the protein CASSYSAGGYNSPLHF.

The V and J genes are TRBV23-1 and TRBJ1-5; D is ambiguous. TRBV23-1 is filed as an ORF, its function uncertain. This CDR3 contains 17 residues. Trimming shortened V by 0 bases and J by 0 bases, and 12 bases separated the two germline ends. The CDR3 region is CASSQSPRGYSNQPQHF. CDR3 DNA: TGCGCCAGCAGTCAATCCCCCCGGGGATATAGCAATCAGCCCCAGCATTTT.

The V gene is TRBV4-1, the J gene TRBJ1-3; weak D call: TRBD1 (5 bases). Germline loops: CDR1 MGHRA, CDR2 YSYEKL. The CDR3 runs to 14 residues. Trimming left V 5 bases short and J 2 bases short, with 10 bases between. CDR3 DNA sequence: TGCGCCAGCAGCACCCGACAGCCTGGAAACACCATATATTTT. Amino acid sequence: CASSTRQPGNTIYF.

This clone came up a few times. CDR3 sequence (DNA): TGCGCCAGCAGTCAATCCGGGAAACAGGGGGATCGGGGAAAGAGCACAGATACGCAGTATTTT. The encoded protein is CASSQSGKQGDRGKSTDTQYF. The rearrangement uses TRBV23-1 and TRBJ2-3, with TRBD1 matching 8 bases. TRBV23-1 is annotated as an ORF whose role is uncertain. The CDR3 spans 21 residues. J was trimmed by 0 bases and V by 0 bases; bases with no gene match: 17.

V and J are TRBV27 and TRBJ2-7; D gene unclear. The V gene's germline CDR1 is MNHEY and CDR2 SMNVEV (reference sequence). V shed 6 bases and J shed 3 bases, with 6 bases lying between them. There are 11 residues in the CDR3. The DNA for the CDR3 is TGTGCCAGCAGCCACAACTACGAGCAGTACTTC. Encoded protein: CASSHNYEQYF.

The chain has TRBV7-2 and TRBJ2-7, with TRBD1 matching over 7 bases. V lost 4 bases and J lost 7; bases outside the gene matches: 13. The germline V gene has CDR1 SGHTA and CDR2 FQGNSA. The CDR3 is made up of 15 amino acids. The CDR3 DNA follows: TGTGCCAGCAGCTCCGGGAATACAGGGGTCAAGGAGCAGTACTTC. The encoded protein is CASSSGNTGVKEQYF.

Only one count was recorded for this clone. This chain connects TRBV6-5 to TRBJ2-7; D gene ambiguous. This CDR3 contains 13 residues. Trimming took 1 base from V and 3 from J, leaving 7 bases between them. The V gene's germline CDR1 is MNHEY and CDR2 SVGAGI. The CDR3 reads CASSYYRDYEQYF. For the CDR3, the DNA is TGTGCCAGCAGTTACTACCGAGACTACGAGCAGTACTTC.

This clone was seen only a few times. The CDR3 region is CASILTSGGEQFF. As DNA, the CDR3 is TGTGCCAGCATCTTGACCTCAGGGGGTGAGCAGTTCTTC. This chain connects TRBV28 to TRBJ2-1; TRBD1 matches 7 bases. The germline V gene has CDR1 MDHEN and CDR2 SYDVKM. This CDR3 comprises 13 residues. V dropped 7 bases and J dropped 9; count of bases not matched to a gene: 9.

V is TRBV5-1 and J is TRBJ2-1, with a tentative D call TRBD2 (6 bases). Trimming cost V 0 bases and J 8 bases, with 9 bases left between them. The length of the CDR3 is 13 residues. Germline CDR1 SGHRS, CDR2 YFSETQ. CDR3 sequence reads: CASSLEGRYEQFF. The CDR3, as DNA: TGCGCCAGCAGCTTGGAGGGGAGGTATGAGCAGTTCTTC.